This entry is about one T cell receptor beta chain. This entry comes from a study of blood T cell repertoires in COVID-19. Method: immunoSEQ multiplex PCR; TCRdb's copy keeps in-frame clones and lacks some. The sample lists about 350,000 clones, 89% occurring once. The CDR3 extends over 15 amino acids. Germline V gene lookup returns CDR1 MDHEN and CDR2 SYDVKM. Trimming cost V 3 bases and J 4 bases; bases outside gene matches: 6. The chain is built from TRBV28 and TRBJ1-2; TRBD1 aligns across 9 bases. Sample: peripheral blood. This TCR was sampled from a woman aged 55-75 years with COVID-19, enrolled during active disease. CDR3 sequence reads: CASSLGGQGGYGYTF. In DNA form, the CDR3 reads TGTGCCAGCAGTTTGGGGGGACAGGGTGGCTATGGCTACACCTTC.